These 17 T cell receptor beta chains originate from one sample sequenced in a study of T cell clonality in common variable immunodeficiency. No antigens are known for them. Data came from immunoSEQ multiplex PCR; TCRdb stores just in-frame clones and leaves some out. This sample includes approximately 35,000 clones with no singletons; its ten biggest clones take up approximately 6.5%. Overall study results and limits: Common variable immunodeficiency TCR beta sequences reportedly had fewer deletions and N-nucleotide insertions.

Sequencing input: peripheral blood mononuclear cells. These receptor sequences come from a human donor with common variable immunodeficiency.

This clone is termed medium-sized. Incomplete CDR3 DNA: TGTGCCAGCAGCTTAGCGACTAGCGGGCTAGAGACC. Its translation is CASSLATSGLET. The full-length CDR3 reads as CASSLATSGLETQYF. The V and J genes are TRBV7-9 and TRBJ2-5; 10 nucleotides agree with TRBD2. The sequence runs out 3 residues before the end of the CDR3; the remainder is reconstructed from the germline J gene. The V gene's germline CDR1 is SEHNR and CDR2 FQNEAQ (reference sequence). V shed 0 bases and J 4 bases; nucleotides not matched to a gene: 2. The length of the CDR3 is 15 residues.

This clone was seen ten or more times. The CDR3: CSGGTGAHTDTQYF. CDR3 DNA, as far as it was read: TGCAGCGGAGGGACAGGGGCTCACACAGATACG. This chain uses TRBV29-1 with TRBJ2-3; 10 nucleotides line up with TRBD1. The CDR3 extends 3 residues past the end of the read, so its final part is completed from the germline J gene. The junction had 6 bases not matched to a gene; V was cut back by 7 bases and J by 2 bases. Germline V gives CDR1 SQVTM, CDR2 ANQGSEA. The CDR3 has 14 amino acids.

To note about this clone: The sequence runs out 3 residues before the end of the CDR3; the remainder is reconstructed from the germline J gene. The chain combines TRBV19 with TRBJ2-7, with D possibly being TRBD1 or TRBD2 (7 bases each). The CDR3 sequence is 13 residues long. Germline CDR1 is LNHDA and CDR2 is SQIVND (reference sequence). Trimming pared 4 bases from V and 6 bases from J, leaving 13 bases between. CDR3 loop: CASSTTGEGEQYF. The CDR3 DNA, read in part, is TGTGCCAGTAGTACCACAGGGGAGGGCGAG.

Details on this clone: The read stops 3 residues short of the end of the CDR3; the missing end is completed from the germline J gene. This chain links TRBV7-8 with TRBJ1-1; maybe TRBD1 (6 bases). Between the trimmed V and J ends, which lost 2 bases and 2 bases, there was a span of 21 bases. CDR1 is SGHVS and CDR2 is FQNEAQ in the germline V gene. This CDR3 spans 18 amino acids. Here the CDR3 reads CASSLSSRGGYSNTEAFF. The CDR3 bases that were read are TGTGCCAGCAGCTTATCCAGCAGGGGAGGCTACTCCAACACTGAA. The variable domain in full, completed from reference TRBV7-8 and TRBJ1-1, reads GAGVSQSPRYKVAKRGQDVALRCDPISGHVSLFWYQQALGQGPEFLTYFQNEAQLDKSGLPSDRFFAERPEGSVSTLKIQRTQQEDSAVYLCASSLSSRGGYSNTEAFFGQGTRLTVV.

This clone appeared many times. The read stops 3 residues short of the end of the CDR3; the missing end is completed from the germline J gene. The V and J genes are TRBV6-1 and TRBJ2-1; a weak D match, TRBD1 (7 bases). The CDR3 spans 13 residues. V lost 4 bases and J lost 6, with 10 bases in between. CDR1 and CDR2 from the germline V gene are MNHNS and SASEGT. The CDR3 loop is CASSGQGGNEQFF. The sequenced part of the CDR3 DNA is TGTGCCAGCAGTGGACAGGGAGGCAATGAG.

Remarks on this clone: The sequence runs out 3 residues before the end of the CDR3; the remainder is reconstructed from the germline J gene. The genes are TRBV2 and TRBJ2-7; 9 bases align to TRBD2. CDR1 and CDR2 from the germline V gene are SNHLY and FYNNEI. The CDR3 length is 15 residues. V dropped 6 bases and J dropped 0; count of bases not matched to a gene: 6. The CDR3 is CASSPTSGSSYEQYF. The sequenced part of the CDR3 DNA is TGTGCCAGCAGCCCCACTAGCGGGTCCTCCTACGAG.

This clone appeared many times. The read gets to within 3 residues of the CDR3 end, and the germline J gene fills in the rest. This rearrangement joins TRBV7-8 to TRBJ2-4; possibly TRBD2 for D (6 bases). V gave up 1 base and J gave up 7 bases, with 20 bases separating them. The CDR3 sequence is 17 residues long. Germline values: CDR1 SGHVS, CDR2 FQNEAQ. The sequenced CDR3 bases are TGTGCCAGCAGCTTAGGGGCCCAACACCCGGGGGAGAACATT. This codes for CASSLGAQHPGENI. The complete CDR3 sequence is CASSLGAQHPGENIQYF. The whole variable domain, remainder taken from reference TRBV7-8 and TRBJ2-4, is GAGVSQSPRYKVAKRGQDVALRCDPISGHVSLFWYQQALGQGPEFLTYFQNEAQLDKSGLPSDRFFAERPEGSVSTLKIQRTQQEDSAVYLCASSLGAQHPGENIQYFGAGTRLSVL.

This clone has ten or more counts. The read comes to an end 3 residues before the CDR3 does, leaving the germline J gene to fill in the end. The chain has TRBV20-1 and TRBJ2-6; TRBD1 matches 9 bases. The germline CDR1 and CDR2 sequences are DFQATT and SNEGSKA (reference sequence). There are 17 residues in the CDR3. J lost 4 bases, V lost 0 bases, and 7 bases had no gene match. Partial CDR3 DNA: TGCAGTGCTAGAGATGACGGACAGGGGTCAGGGGCCAACGTC. Translating gives CSARDDGQGSGANV. In full, the CDR3 reads CSARDDGQGSGANVLTF.

This clone was counted only a few times. The DNA ends 3 residues before the CDR3 does, and the rest of the CDR3 is filled in from the germline J gene. The chain combines TRBV2 with TRBJ1-4; 9 nucleotides line up with TRBD1. CDR1 and CDR2 (germline): SNHLY, FYNNEI. Trimming at V came to 7 bases and at J to 7 bases, leaving 10 bases not matched to a gene. CDR3 length: 15 amino acids. This CDR3 reads CASTIRQGGGEKLFF. The CDR3 DNA, read in part, is TGTGCCAGCACCATTCGACAGGGGGGTGGTGAAAAA. Filled out from reference TRBV2 and TRBJ1-4, the complete variable domain reads EPEVTQTPSHQVTQMGQEVILRCVPISNHLYFYWYRQILGQKVEFLVSFYNNEISEKSEIFDDQFSVERPDGSNFTLKIRSTKLEDSAMYFCASTIRQGGGEKLFFGSGTQLSVL.

This clone appeared a few times. The sequenced fragment ends 3 residues before the CDR3 boundary, so the rest is inferred from the germline J gene. The rearrangement joins TRBV2 to TRBJ2-5, with 13 bases aligning to TRBD2. J was trimmed by 1 base and V by 5 bases; bases with no gene match: 10. CDR1 and CDR2 (germline): SNHLY, FYNNEI. The CDR3 loop spans 18 amino acids. The DNA read from the CDR3 is TGTGCCAGCAGTTTCCCGGGACTAGCGGGGTTATTCCAAGAGACC. It specifies CASSFPGLAGLFQET. The entire CDR3 is CASSFPGLAGLFQETQYF.

This clone was found many times. The read ends 3 residues before the CDR3 terminus; that terminus is restored from the germline J gene. The chain is built from TRBV27 and TRBJ2-5, with 9 bases that match TRBD1. Trimming removed 2 bases from V and 5 bases from J; junction bases left unmatched: 3. The CDR3 runs 14 residues. Looked up from germline, CDR1 is MNHEY and CDR2 is SMNVEV (reference sequence). The part of the CDR3 DNA that was read is TGTGCCAGCAGTTTAAACAGGGGGCTGGAGACC. Its translation is CASSLNRGLET. The entire CDR3 protein is CASSLNRGLETQYF.

CDR3 bases read: TGTGCCAGCAGTTACTCGGGGACAGGGTACGGCCCCACTGAA. This sequence encodes CASSYSGTGYGPTE. The full-length CDR3 reads as CASSYSGTGYGPTEAFF. The chain combines TRBV6-2 or TRBV6-3 with TRBJ1-1; TRBD1 matches at 9 bases. The read ends 3 residues early relative to the CDR3; the germline J gene fills the gap. V trimming: 0 bases; J trimming: 4 bases; junction bases outside the gene matches: 9. Germline V gives CDR1 MNHEY, CDR2 SVGEGT. CDR3 length equals 17 residues.

This clone was found many times. The read gets to within 3 residues of the CDR3 end, and the germline J gene fills in the rest. The chain carries TRBV30 and TRBJ2-5; D might be TRBD2 (5 bases). Germline-derived CDR1 and CDR2 are GTSNPN and SVGIG (reference sequence). CDR3 length: 11 amino acids. V shed 7 bases and J shed 4 bases, with 10 bases lying between them. Here the CDR3 reads CASQRLETQYF. CDR3 DNA (partial): TGTGCCTCCCAGCGGCTAGAGACC.

This clone was picked up many times. The read is 3 residues too short to cover the CDR3 end, so that end is filled in from the germline J gene. V is TRBV5-1 and J is TRBJ2-3; 9 bases are a match to TRBD1. The CDR3 runs 15 residues. V was pared by 0 bases and J by 4 bases, with 3 bases of the junction left unmatched. Germline CDR1 reads SGHRS; CDR2 reads YFSETQ. The sequenced part of the CDR3 DNA is TGCGCCAGCAGCTTGGGACAGGGGGTATCAGATACG. Amino acids: CASSLGQGVSDT. In full, the CDR3 is CASSLGQGVSDTQYF. Variable domain in full (rest from reference TRBV5-1 and TRBJ2-3): KAGVTQTPRYLIKTRGQQVTLSCSPISGHRSVSWYQQTPGQGLQFLFEYFSETQRNKGNFPGRFSGRQFSNSRSEMNVSTLELGDSALYLCASSLGQGVSDTQYFGPGTRLTVL.

This clone was seen many times. Read coverage stops 3 residues before the CDR3 terminus; the germline J gene supplies the remainder. V is TRBV5-5 and J is TRBJ1-1, with D perhaps matching TRBD1 (5 bases). The CDR3 runs to 14 residues. The V end lost 0 bases, the J end lost 0 bases, and 6 bases lay between the germline ends. CDR1 and CDR2 from the germline V gene are SGHKS and YYEKEE (reference sequence). The part of the CDR3 DNA that was read is TGTGCCAGCAGCTTGGGACAGATGAACACTGAA. Its translation is CASSLGQMNTE. Given in full, the CDR3 is CASSLGQMNTEAFF.

This clone was detected ten times or more. The sequenced fragment ends 3 residues before the CDR3 boundary, so the rest is inferred from the germline J gene. The chain recombines TRBV18 with TRBJ1-1, with D possibly matching TRBD1 (6 bases). The CDR3 is made up of 14 amino acids. The V end was cut by 6 bases, the J end by 6 bases, with 17 bases between. Germline-derived CDR1 and CDR2 are KGHSH and LQKENI. The chain's CDR3 is CASSSSGQSAEAFF. The sequenced CDR3 bases are TGTGCCAGCTCCTCGTCCGGACAGAGCGCTGAA.

This clone has at least ten counts. The sequence runs out 3 residues before the end of the CDR3; the remainder is reconstructed from the germline J gene. The chain links TRBV19 to TRBJ2-3, with 15 bases lining up with TRBD2. With V trimmed by 6 bases and J by 5 bases, 6 bases remained unmatched. This CDR3 is built from 16 residues. Germline V lookup: CDR1 LNHDA, CDR2 SQIVND (reference sequence). This CDR3 is CASSRTSGGAKDTQYF. Partial CDR3 DNA: TGTGCCAGTAGCCGGACTAGCGGGGGGGCCAAAGATACG.